A selection of T cell receptor beta chains follows, all from one sample in a study of blood T cell repertoires in COVID-19. The repertoire was sequenced with immunoSEQ multiplex PCR; TCRdb's copy has only in-frame clones and lacks some. The sample has some 160,000 clones, approximately 91% seen once; the top ten hold 4.5% to 5%. Sequencing was carried out using peripheral blood. These receptors originate from a man aged 18-30 years with COVID-19, enrolled during active disease. Both conserved end residues are part of each CDR3. The order of the fields is V gene, D gene, J gene, clone size, CDR3 DNA, CDR3 protein. D genes are given only for firm matches. The listing skips clone size in some rows; elsewhere it reads once, few, many or a size class.

v_call: TRBV5-4; d_call: TRBD2; j_call: TRBJ2-7; clone_size: few; cdr3_nt: TGTGCCAGCAGCTTTCGTTCTAGCGGGACGTCGAGCTCCTACGAGCAGTACTTC; cdr3_aa: CASSFRSSGTSSSYEQYF
v_call: TRBV9; d_call: TRBD1; j_call: TRBJ1-2; clone_size: once; cdr3_nt: TGTGCCAGCAGCGCACGCGGGACAGCTCCTCTTCTTAACTATGGCTACACCTTC; cdr3_aa: CASSARGTAPLLNYGYTF
v_call: TRBV5-4; d_call: -; j_call: TRBJ1-6; clone_size: -; cdr3_nt: TGTGCCAGCAGCGCACAGGGTGGAGATTCACCCCTCCACTTT; cdr3_aa: CASSAQGGDSPLHF
v_call: TRBV21-1; d_call: -; j_call: TRBJ2-7; clone_size: once; cdr3_nt: TGTGCCAGCAGTCCTCAGGGCACCTACGAGCAGTACTTC; cdr3_aa: CASSPQGTYEQYF
v_call: TRBV6-5; d_call: TRBD2; j_call: TRBJ2-1; clone_size: few; cdr3_nt: TGTGCCAGCAGTTACGAGGGACTAGGTGGTTATGAGCAGTTCTTC; cdr3_aa: CASSYEGLGGYEQFF
v_call: TRBV5-4; d_call: -; j_call: TRBJ2-7; clone_size: -; cdr3_nt: TGTGCCAGCAGCTGGTCATTAGGAGGCGAGCAGTACTTC; cdr3_aa: CASSWSLGGEQYF
v_call: TRBV9; d_call: TRBD2; j_call: TRBJ2-2; clone_size: -; cdr3_nt: TGTGCCAGCAGCGGGGGCGGGAGGGCCCCCGGGGAGCTGTTTTTT; cdr3_aa: CASSGGGRAPGELFF
v_call: TRBV5-1; d_call: -; j_call: TRBJ1-5; clone_size: -; cdr3_nt: TGCGCCAGCAGCTTTCAGGGGAATCAGCCCCAGCATTTT; cdr3_aa: CASSFQGNQPQHF
v_call: TRBV10-2; d_call: -; j_call: TRBJ2-1; clone_size: -; cdr3_nt: TGCGCCAGCAGTCCTAGGAAACGGGGAGATGAGCAGTTCTTC; cdr3_aa: CASSPRKRGDEQFF
v_call: TRBV12-3/TRBV12-4; d_call: -; j_call: TRBJ1-4; clone_size: -; cdr3_nt: TGTGCCAGCAGTTTCCACTTGAGAAAACTGCTTTTT; cdr3_aa: CASSFHLRKLLF
v_call: TRBV9; d_call: TRBD1; j_call: TRBJ2-7; clone_size: once; cdr3_nt: TGTGCCAGCAGCGCCTCGGACAGGGCCTACGAGCAGTACTTC; cdr3_aa: CASSASDRAYEQYF
v_call: TRBV5-8; d_call: -; j_call: TRBJ2-7; clone_size: -; cdr3_nt: TGTGCCAGCAGCTACCGGGACATCTCCTACGAGCAGTACTTC; cdr3_aa: CASSYRDISYEQYF
v_call: TRBV2; d_call: -; j_call: TRBJ1-3; clone_size: -; cdr3_nt: TGTGCCAGCATCGAAACTGGCTCTGGAAACACCATATATTTT; cdr3_aa: CASIETGSGNTIYF
v_call: TRBV7-2; d_call: -; j_call: TRBJ2-2; clone_size: -; cdr3_nt: TGTGCCAGCAGCACAGCGAACACCGGGGAGCTGTTTTTT; cdr3_aa: CASSTANTGELFF
v_call: TRBV5-6; d_call: TRBD2; j_call: TRBJ2-3; clone_size: -; cdr3_nt: TGTGCCAGCAGCTTTAGCGGGACCACAGATACGCAGTATTTT; cdr3_aa: CASSFSGTTDTQYF
v_call: TRBV28; d_call: TRBD2; j_call: TRBJ2-1; clone_size: once; cdr3_nt: TGTGCCAGCAGACTAGCGTCCTACAATGAGCAGTTCTTC; cdr3_aa: CASRLASYNEQFF
v_call: TRBV2; d_call: TRBD1; j_call: TRBJ2-1; clone_size: -; cdr3_nt: TGTGCCAGCAGGACAGGGCCCTACAATGAGCAGTTCTTC; cdr3_aa: CASRTGPYNEQFF
v_call: TRBV9; d_call: -; j_call: TRBJ2-2; clone_size: -; cdr3_nt: TGTGCCAGCACCCCCCCCAGCGGGCGGACCGGGGAGCTGTTTTTT; cdr3_aa: CASTPPSGRTGELFF
v_call: TRBV19; d_call: -; j_call: TRBJ1-5; clone_size: once; cdr3_nt: TGTGCCAGTAGCGGGACTTTAAATCAGCCCCAGCATTTT; cdr3_aa: CASSGTLNQPQHF
v_call: TRBV19; d_call: TRBD1; j_call: TRBJ1-4; clone_size: -; cdr3_nt: TGTGCGAGTAAGGCGACAGGGGGTAATAATGAAAAACTGTTTTTT; cdr3_aa: CASKATGGNNEKLFF
v_call: TRBV28; d_call: TRBD2; j_call: TRBJ2-7; clone_size: -; cdr3_nt: TGTGCCAGCAATTCTCCTAGCGGGAGTGGGTACGAGCAGTACTTC; cdr3_aa: CASNSPSGSGYEQYF
v_call: TRBV19; d_call: TRBD1; j_call: TRBJ2-7; clone_size: -; cdr3_nt: TGTGCCAGTAGGACCGGGACAGGTCTCCACGAGCAGTACTTC; cdr3_aa: CASRTGTGLHEQYF